There are many counts of the clone carrying this T cell receptor (beta chain). Its antigen is as yet unknown. This sample stems from a study of early T cells in non-severe SARS-CoV-2 infection. Study as a whole: Chains from this unsorted whole-blood bulk RNA could not be paired. Study-wide results and caveats: Anti-spike CD8 responses were favored in VDJdb matching, and private and CD4 specificities were missed.

Per the germline V gene, CDR1 is DFQATT and CDR2 is SNEGSKA (reference sequence). V lost 1 base and J 3 bases, leaving 19 bases between the germline ends. The CDR3 length is 16 residues. In the library, individual cDNA molecules carried attached unique molecular identifiers. Each CDR3 protein gets one entry after TCRdb re-called the 5' RACE reads with MiXCR. The repertoire holds some 50,000 distinct CDR3 sequences, less than 4.5% seen once, with 5% to 6.5% in the top ten. The sequencing sample was made of whole blood. The TCR comes from an adult who was a healthcare worker with PCR-confirmed SARS-CoV-2 infection or an uninfected control (not recorded which). The chain is built from TRBV20-1 and TRBJ2-7; no clear D gene. The CDR3 loop reads CSARGPVRPNSYEQYF. The CDR3 region has the DNA TGCAGTGCTAGAGGTCCGGTGAGACCCAACAGCTACGAGCAGTACTTC.